Presented here are 2 T cell receptor beta chains from one specimen sequenced in a study of T cells after yellow fever vaccination. TCRdb itself ran the 5' RACE reads through MiXCR, one entry per CDR3 protein. The table records a few hundred thousand distinct CDR3 sequences, 11% of them present only once. Sequenced material: PBMCs, taken on the day of the first yellow fever vaccination. These receptors were obtained from a man between 18 and 35 years old who received the YFV17D yellow fever vaccine.

The chain employs TRBV7-9 and TRBJ2-3; possible D gene TRBD1, 6 bases. V was shortened by 0 bases and J by 5 bases, with 9 bases between the two germline ends. This CDR3 region has 14 residues. Germline loops: CDR1 SEHNR, CDR2 FQNEAQ (reference sequence). The CDR3, as DNA: TGTGCCAGCAGCTTAGCGGGGGCCGTAGATACGCAGTATTTT. Residues: CASSLAGAVDTQYF.

This clonotype was counted only a few times. The chain couples TRBV12-2 to TRBJ2-5; TRBD2, the table's D call, was not compared with the DNA. TRBV12-2 is classified as a pseudogene. The CDR3 contains 14 residues. The CDR3 region has the DNA TGTGCAAGTCGCTCTGGACTAGCGGGAGAGACCCAGTACTTC. Its protein is CASRSGLAGETQYF.